This T cell receptor (beta chain) was profiled in a study of vaccination and CD4 T cells after COVID-19. The V and J ends lost 0 bases and 5 bases respectively, with 6 bases between them. The CDR3 has 13 residues. Germline loops: CDR1 SGHRS, CDR2 YFSETQ. General study points: The median SARS-CoV-2-reactive clonotype number increased from about 20 to 38, without statistical significance.

Each CDR3 protein is one row after TCRdb ran MiXCR on the PCR reads. Of about 29,000 distinct CDR3 sequences in the sample, roughly 50% were seen once. The time point denotes: late sampling 161 to 241 days after vaccination in a few convalescent patients. In the case of this clonotype: Its antigen remains unknown.

The input for sequencing was CD4+ T cells from blood, taken about 7 months after SARS-CoV-2 vaccination. This chain uses TRBV5-1 with TRBJ1-5; D is undetermined. This clonotype was sampled from a human donor who had recovered from COVID-19. The CDR3 spells CASSLGPDQPQHF. The DNA for the CDR3 is TGCGCCAGCAGCTTGGGCCCTGATCAGCCCCAGCATTTT.